The T cell receptor (beta chain) described here comes from a study of regulatory T cells. Regarding the study as a whole: In CD3G-deficient patients, conventional CD4+ T cells were enriched for hydrophobic CDR3 residues at positions 6 and 7.

Germline CDR1 and CDR2: MDHEN and SYDVKM. The V and J ends lost 5 bases and 0 bases, in that order; junction bases with no gene match: 8. The CDR3 has 17 residues. As concerns this clone: Its antigen is undetermined.

The primer mix had 52 TRBV and 13 TRBJ primers. Here immunoSEQ multiplex PCR was the method, and the copy in TCRdb shows in-frame clones only, minus some. There are 20,000 to 25,000 clones in the sample; about 88% occur only once, and roughly 1.3% lies in the top ten. The V call is TRBV28, the J call TRBJ2-4; 9 bases align to TRBD2. The sample taken for sequencing was conventional CD4+ T cells sorted from blood. This TCR was sampled from a child under 18 with CD3G deficiency. CDR3 amino acids: CASSTYSGRLAKNIQYF. The DNA for the CDR3 is TGTGCCAGCAGTACATACAGCGGGAGGCTAGCCAAAAACATTCAGTACTTC.